This T cell receptor beta chain was documented in a study of T cell responses to AZD1222 COVID-19 vaccine. From germline, CDR1 is KGHSH and CDR2 LQKENI. Trimming cost V 4 bases and J 4 bases, with 25 bases left between them. The CDR3 is 18 residues long. TCRdb keeps only in-frame clones here, not all; method: immunoSEQ multiplex PCR. The sample carries over 90,000 clones, roughly 91% recorded once. This clone has a handful of counts. The antigen remains unidentified. Regarding the study as a whole: Two AZD1222 doses significantly raised spike-specific TCR breadth and depth over controls. Just a handful of AZD1222 recipients were seropositive at baseline.

The specimen was peripheral blood, collected on day 0 of AZD1222 vaccination. J is TRBJ1-2 and V is TRBV18; weak D call: TRBD1 (5 bases). The TCR comes from an adult in good health. The CDR3 DNA reads TGTGCCAGCTCACGCCAGAGGGACCCCTCGCGGGAGCCCTATGGCTACACCTTC. Translated: CASSRQRDPSREPYGYTF.